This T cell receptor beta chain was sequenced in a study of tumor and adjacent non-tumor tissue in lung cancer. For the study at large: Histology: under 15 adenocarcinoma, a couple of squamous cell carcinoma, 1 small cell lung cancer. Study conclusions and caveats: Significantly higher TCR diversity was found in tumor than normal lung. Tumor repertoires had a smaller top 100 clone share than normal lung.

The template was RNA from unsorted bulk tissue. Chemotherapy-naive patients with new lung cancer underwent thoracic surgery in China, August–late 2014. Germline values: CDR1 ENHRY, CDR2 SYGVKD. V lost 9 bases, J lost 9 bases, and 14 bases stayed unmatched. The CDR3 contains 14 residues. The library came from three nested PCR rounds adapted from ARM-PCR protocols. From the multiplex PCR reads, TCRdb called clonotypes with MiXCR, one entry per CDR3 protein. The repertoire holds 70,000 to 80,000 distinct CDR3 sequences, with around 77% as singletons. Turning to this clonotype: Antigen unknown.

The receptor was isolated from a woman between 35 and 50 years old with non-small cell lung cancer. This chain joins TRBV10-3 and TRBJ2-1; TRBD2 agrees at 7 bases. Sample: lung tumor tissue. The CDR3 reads CAMSPTSGRGEQFF. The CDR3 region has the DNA TGTGCCATGAGCCCAACTAGTGGGAGGGGTGAGCAGTTCTTC.